A single sample is the source of the 8 T cell receptor beta chains below, sequenced in a study of patients and donors after allogeneic stem cell transplantation. One entry per CDR3 protein results from TCRdb running MiXCR on the RT-PCR reads. This table holds about a million distinct CDR3 sequences, more than 15% found once. The source material was blood, either unsorted or a sorted T cell fraction (not recorded which). These receptors all stem from a human donor who was either an allogeneic HSCT recipient or a stem cell or donor lymphocyte infusion donor (not recorded which). It is not recorded whose cells these are; they may come from a transplant donor.

The CDR3 nucleotides read TGTGCCAGCAGCTTAGTTAGCGGGGGGGCATTCGAGCAGTACTTC. This encodes CASSLVSGGAFEQYF. The J gene is TRBJ2-7, the V gene TRBV11-2; 11 bases are a match to TRBD2. Germline V gene data show CDR1 as SGHAT and CDR2 as FQNNGV. The CDR3 spans 15 residues. After removal of 1 base from V and 6 bases from J, the junction contained 5 bases not matched to a gene.

This clonotype showed up many times. V usage is TRBV20-1 and J usage is TRBJ2-7; 10 bases are a match to TRBD2. CDR1 and CDR2 from the germline V gene are DFQATT and SNEGSKA (reference sequence). This CDR3 comprises 13 residues. J gave up 4 bases and V 4 bases, and 4 bases lay outside the gene matches. DNA for the CDR3: TGCAGTGCTACCGGACTAGCGGTATACGAGCAGTACTTC. This sequence encodes CSATGLAVYEQYF.

Only a few counts were recorded for this clonotype. The chain joins TRBV24-1 to TRBJ2-5; D possibly uses TRBD1 or TRBD2 (7 bases each). Germline values: CDR1 KGHDR, CDR2 SFDVKD. V shed 4 bases and J shed 3 bases, with 17 bases lying between them. This CDR3 has 16 amino acids. CDR3 coding DNA: TGTGCCACCAGTGAATTTTCGACAGGGAGGGAAGAGACCCAGTACTTC. This encodes CATSEFSTGREETQYF.

V is TRBV4-2 and J is TRBJ1-3; TRBD1 is a possible D gene (5 bases). From germline, CDR1 is LGHNA and CDR2 YNFKEQ. The CDR3 contains 14 residues. Trimming took 4 bases from V and 4 from J, leaving 11 bases between them. CDR3 protein: CASSRGEKGNTIYF. In nucleotides, the CDR3 is TGTGCCAGCAGCCGAGGGGAAAAGGGAAACACCATATATTTT.

This clonotype came up a few times. The chain recombines TRBV6-1 with TRBJ1-2; 7 bases line up with TRBD1. The CDR3 is made up of 14 amino acids. V lost 6 bases and J lost 5; bases outside the gene matches: 9. Per germline, CDR1 MNHNS and CDR2 SASEGT. CDR3 DNA: TGTGCCAGCAGGGATTCGACAGGGAGATATGGCTACACCTTC. It codes for CASRDSTGRYGYTF.

The chain recombines TRBV12-3 or TRBV12-4 with TRBJ1-1; 7 bases are shared with TRBD1. The trim removed 7 bases at V and 1 base at J, leaving 6 bases unmatched. The CDR3 is 14 amino acids. In nucleotides, the CDR3 is TGTGCCAGCACCCCGGGACAGAAGAACACTGAAGCTTTCTTT. Amino acid sequence: CASTPGQKNTEAFF.

The V and J genes are TRBV12-3 or TRBV12-4 and TRBJ1-1; 7 nucleotides align to TRBD1. V lost 6 bases to trimming and J lost 4 bases; unmatched junction nucleotides: 11. The CDR3 is 15 amino acids. The CDR3 loop reads CASSPGGGSSTEAFF. In nucleotides, the CDR3 is TGTGCCAGCAGCCCAGGGGGGGGCTCGAGCACTGAAGCTTTCTTT.

There are many counts of this clonotype. The CDR3 region has the DNA TGTGCCAGCAGTAAGATTAGCGGGCCCGCAGATACGCAGTATTTT. It encodes CASSKISGPADTQYF. The chain couples TRBV6-4 to TRBJ2-3; the match to TRBD2 covers 7 bases. The ends lost 5 bases at V and 4 bases at J; junction bases unmatched: 9. Germline-derived CDR1 and CDR2 are MRHNA and SNTAGT. The CDR3 consists of 15 residues.